This T cell receptor (beta chain) came from a study of T cell repertoires in cytomegalovirus infection. From the reads, TCRdb called clonotypes with MiXCR, one entry per CDR3 protein. This sample has approximately 500,000 distinct CDR3 sequences, with approximately 25% found just once. Germline CDR1 is SGHVS and CDR2 is FNYEAQ. The CDR3 consists of 13 residues. Trimming shortened V by 4 bases and J by 5 bases, and 11 bases separated the two germline ends. This chain uses TRBV7-6 with TRBJ2-5; D gene unclear. The sequence derives from a human donor in good health (CMV status not recorded). Some clones in this sample may be carry-over from other donors' samples. Sequencing was performed on PBMCs. The CDR3 here is CASSSGVVETQYF. As DNA, the CDR3 is TGTGCCAGCAGCTCTGGAGTTGTGGAGACCCAGTACTTC.